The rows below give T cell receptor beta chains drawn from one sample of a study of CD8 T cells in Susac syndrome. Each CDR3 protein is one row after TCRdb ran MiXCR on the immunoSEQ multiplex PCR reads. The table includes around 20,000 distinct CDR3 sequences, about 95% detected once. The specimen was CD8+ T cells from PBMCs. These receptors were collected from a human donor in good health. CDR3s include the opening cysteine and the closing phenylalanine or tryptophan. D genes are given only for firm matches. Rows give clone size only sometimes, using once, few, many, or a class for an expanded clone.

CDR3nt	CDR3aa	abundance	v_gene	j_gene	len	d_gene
TGTGCCAGCAGCACCCCGGGGTACGAGCAGTACTTC	CASSTPGYEQYF	.	TRBV7-8	TRBJ2-7	12	.
TGTGCCAGCAGCAAGGGACTAGCGGGAGCTGCGGATACGCAGTATTTT	CASSKGLAGAADTQYF	.	TRBV7-8	TRBJ2-3	16	TRBD2
TGCAGCGTTAGGGCAGATCTCTCCTACAATGAGCAGTTCTTC	CSVRADLSYNEQFF	once	TRBV29-1	TRBJ2-1	14	.
TGCAGCGTTGAGGGGACCAGACAGGGCGATCCCTACGAGCAGTACTTC	CSVEGTRQGDPYEQYF	.	TRBV29-1	TRBJ2-7	16	TRBD1
TGTGCCATCAGGGATCCGGGAGGCACCAAAAACATTCAGTACTTC	CAIRDPGGTKNIQYF	.	TRBV10-3	TRBJ2-4	15	TRBD2
TGTGCCAGTAAGACAGGGGGATATAACTATGGCTACACCTTC	CASKTGGYNYGYTF	.	TRBV19	TRBJ1-2	14	TRBD1
TGCGCCAGCAGCCAAGATTCAGGGAACACCGGGGAGCTGTTTTTT	CASSQDSGNTGELFF	.	TRBV4-3	TRBJ2-2	15	.
TGTGCCAGCAGTGTCACAGACAGGGGTGATCTTAATGAGCAGTTCTTC	CASSVTDRGDLNEQFF	.	TRBV27	TRBJ2-1	16	TRBD1
TGTGCCAGTAAAGAGACTAGCGGGGGCTACGAGCAGTACTTC	CASKETSGGYEQYF	few	TRBV4-2	TRBJ2-7	14	TRBD2
TGCAGCGTTGAATCTAGCGGGAGTTCCGGGGAGCTGTTTTTT	CSVESSGSSGELFF	.	TRBV29-1	TRBJ2-2	14	TRBD2
TGCAGTGCTAGAACAGTGACCTCCTACAATGAGCAGTTCTTC	CSARTVTSYNEQFF	.	TRBV20-1	TRBJ2-1	14	.
TGCAGTGCTAGCGTGTTAGCGGGTGACCTCACAGATACGCAGTATTTT	CSASVLAGDLTDTQYF	once	TRBV20-1	TRBJ2-3	16	TRBD2
TGTGCCAGCAACAAGGGACAGGGAGAGTCCTATAATTCACCCCTCCACTTT	CASNKGQGESYNSPLHF	.	TRBV27	TRBJ1-6	17	TRBD1
TGTGCCAGCAGTGAATTCGCCCGGCAGGGGAAAGCTGAAGCTTTCTTT	CASSEFARQGKAEAFF	.	TRBV25-1	TRBJ1-1	16	.
TGTGCCAGCAGATCTAGCGGGAGCGTATACTACGAGCAGTACTTC	CASRSSGSVYYEQYF	.	TRBV27	TRBJ2-7	15	TRBD2
TGTGCCTGGAGAGAGCCCTGGGACACTGAAGCTTTCTTT	CAWREPWDTEAFF	.	TRBV30	TRBJ1-1	13	.
TGTGCCAGCAGCCAAGAAGGATGGGGGGCTGAAAAACTGTTTTTT	CASSQEGWGAEKLFF	.	TRBV4-2	TRBJ1-4	15	.
TGTGCCAGCAGTTACTCTAGGGGGGAGGGTTTCACCGGGGAGCTGTTTTTT	CASSYSRGEGFTGELFF	.	TRBV6-5	TRBJ2-2	17	.
TGTGCCAGCAGGGGGGACGGTTCCTACGAGCAGTACTTC	CASRGDGSYEQYF	.	TRBV28	TRBJ2-7	13	.
TGTGCCAGCAGCTTAGGTGATCAGCCCCAGCATTTT	CASSLGDQPQHF	.	TRBV13	TRBJ1-5	12	.
TGTGCCAGTAGTCCCCGTCTAGCTTGGGACGAGCAGTTCTTC	CASSPRLAWDEQFF	.	TRBV19	TRBJ2-1	14	.
TGTGCCAGCAGCCAAGAAACTAGCGGGTGGAAAGCTTACAATGAGCAGTTCTTC	CASSQETSGWKAYNEQFF	.	TRBV3-1	TRBJ2-1	18	TRBD2
TGTGCCAGCAGTTTGTTAGGCTTCAGCTCCTACAATGAGCAGTTCTTC	CASSLLGFSSYNEQFF	.	TRBV27	TRBJ2-1	16	.